Each of the 31 T cell receptor beta chains below was sequenced from the same sample in a study of read filtering for tumor transcriptome and immune sequencing. The library was built from around 380 ng RNA with molecular barcoded adaptors for alpha/delta and beta/gamma chains. TCRdb itself ran the reads through MiXCR, one entry per CDR3 protein. The repertoire has around 65,000 distinct CDR3 sequences, roughly 19% of them found once; the top ten carry 11%. Sequencing input: a population of CD138-negative cells sorted from bone marrow. Every receptor here comes from a donor at least 40 years old with multiple myeloma.

This clonotype was seen repeatedly, ten times or more. The CDR3 is CASSEDRTRETQYF. CDR3 in DNA: TGTGCCAGCTCCGAGGACAGGACCCGAGAGACCCAGTACTTC. The chain joins TRBV7-9 to TRBJ2-5; 7 nucleotides align to TRBD1. Germline V lookup: CDR1 SEHNR, CDR2 FQNEAQ (reference sequence). The CDR3 has 14 amino acids. Germline trimming cut 8 bases from V and 4 bases from J; bases unmatched to any gene: 10.

On this clonotype itself: This may come from a read error, since a much larger clone is one base off. V and J are TRBV5-1 and TRBJ2-7; a possible D gene is TRBD1 (5 bases). The CDR3 is 18 amino acids. Germline values: CDR1 SGHRS, CDR2 YFSETQ. Between the trimmed V and J ends, which lost 4 bases and 0 bases, there was a span of 23 bases. This CDR3 is CASSMPKSGALGSYEQYF. CDR3 sequence (DNA): TGCGCCAGCAGCATGCCCAAATCTGGGGCCCTTGGCTCCTACGAGCAGTACTTC.

The sample holds many counts of this clonotype. J is TRBJ2-5 and V is TRBV20-1; 9 bases are shared with TRBD2. V was pared by 0 bases and J by 2 bases, with 7 bases of the junction left unmatched. Germline V gene data show CDR1 as DFQATT and CDR2 as SNEGSKA (reference sequence). This CDR3 comprises 16 residues. The CDR3 DNA is TGCAGTGCTAGAGATCTTATTAGCGGGGGACAAGAGACCCAGTACTTC. Translating it yields CSARDLISGGQETQYF.

This clonotype showed up many times. The chain is built from TRBV5-1 and TRBJ1-2, with D tentatively TRBD1 (5 bases). V was cut by 5 bases and J by 3 bases, with 11 bases left in between. The CDR3 totals 13 residues. Germline CDR1 is SGHRS and CDR2 is YFSETQ. CDR3 DNA: TGCGCCAGCAGTCCAGACAGTGACTATGGCTACACCTTC. It is translated as CASSPDSDYGYTF.

The chain uses TRBV5-1 and TRBJ2-3; the D call may be TRBD1 or TRBD2 (5 bases each). V was clipped by 4 bases and J by 5 bases, with 14 bases between them. The CDR3 consists of 14 residues. Germline lookup yields CDR1 SGHRS and CDR2 YFSETQ. The CDR3 region has the DNA TGCGCCAGCAGCCCGGGTTTGGGGGAAGATACGCAGTATTTT. As protein: CASSPGLGEDTQYF.

This clonotype showed up many times. The genes are TRBV4-2 and TRBJ2-3, with D unclear. Germline V gene lookup returns CDR1 LGHNA and CDR2 YNFKEQ. The CDR3 spans 13 residues. Trimming cost V 0 bases and J 4 bases, with 5 bases left between them. CDR3 loop: CASSQDYSDTQYF. The CDR3 DNA sequence: TGTGCCAGCAGCCAAGATTACTCAGATACGCAGTATTTT.

Of note for this clonotype: This may come from a read error, since a much larger clone is one base off. V usage is TRBV28 and J usage is TRBJ1-1; D perhaps matches TRBD1 (5 bases). The length of the CDR3 is 15 residues. Between the trimmed V and J ends, which lost 3 bases and 3 bases, there was a span of 14 bases. Germline-derived CDR1 and CDR2 are MDHEN and SYDVKM. CDR3 protein: CASSFSAGTDTEAFF. The CDR3 nucleotides are TGTGCCAGCAGTTTTTCGGCAGGGACGGACACTGAAGCTTTCTTT.

This clonotype was detected many times. The CDR3 is CASSPRGLRGYNEQFF. CDR3 bases: TGTGCCAGCAGTCCCAGGGGGCTCAGGGGCTACAATGAGCAGTTCTTC. The chain has TRBV28 and TRBJ2-1, with 8 bases matching TRBD1. Unmatched junction bases numbered 9, after V lost 5 bases and J lost 3 bases. Germline CDR1 is MDHEN and CDR2 is SYDVKM. This CDR3 contains 16 residues.

This clonotype was recorded a few times. Without the conserved terminal phenylalanine or tryptophan, this CDR3 likely stems from a read error. The genes are TRBV27 and TRBJ1-2; TRBD1 agrees at 8 bases. The germline CDR1 and CDR2 sequences are MNHEY and SMNVEV (reference sequence). This CDR3 is 14 amino acids long. Unmatched junction bases numbered 6, after V lost 5 bases and J lost 4 bases. In DNA, the CDR3 is TGTGCCAGCAGTAGAACAGGGGGTGGCTATGGCTACACCTCC. Translating it yields CASSRTGGGYGYTS.

This chain joins TRBV7-6 and TRBJ1-5, with 7 bases identical to TRBD1. The CDR3 runs 15 residues. Germline lookup yields CDR1 SGHVS and CDR2 FNYEAQ. V trimming: 5 bases; J trimming: 0 bases; junction bases outside the gene matches: 4. CDR3 residues: CASSLGTDSNQPQHF. In DNA form, the CDR3 reads TGTGCCAGCAGCCTCGGGACAGATAGCAATCAGCCCCAGCATTTT.

This clonotype was seen at least ten times. The chain links TRBV28 to TRBJ2-1; 10 nucleotides agree with TRBD2. The CDR3 is made up of 15 amino acids. CDR1 and CDR2 from the germline V gene are MDHEN and SYDVKM. The V segment lost 3 bases and the J segment 3 bases; nucleotides outside the gene matches: 2. This CDR3 is CASSFEREGYNEQFF. CDR3 DNA: TGTGCCAGCAGTTTTGAGCGGGAGGGCTACAATGAGCAGTTCTTC.

This clonotype has a count of ten or more. The V call is TRBV12-3 or TRBV12-4, the J call TRBJ1-4; 7 bases line up with TRBD1. The ends lost 7 bases at V and 7 bases at J; junction bases unmatched: 6. The CDR3 is 13 residues long. The chain's CDR3 is CASKVTGTEKLFF. Written as DNA, the CDR3 is TGTGCCAGCAAAGTGACAGGGACTGAAAAACTGTTTTTT.

The chain employs TRBV13 and TRBJ2-7; 8 bases are shared with TRBD2. Per the germline V gene, CDR1 is PRHDT and CDR2 is FYEKMQ (reference sequence). This CDR3 region has 15 residues. The junction had 8 bases not matched to a gene; V was cut back by 5 bases and J by 2 bases. CDR3 DNA sequence: TGTGCCAGCAGCGCCGCGGGAGGACTCACCTACGAGCAGTACTTC. The encoded protein is CASSAAGGLTYEQYF.

This clonotype was observed at least ten times. The chain carries TRBV3-1 and TRBJ2-2; D is ambiguous. In germline, CDR1 is LGHDT, CDR2 YNNKEL (reference sequence). Trimming left V 2 bases short and J 3 bases short, with 4 bases between. This CDR3 spans 13 amino acids. CDR3 sequence (DNA): TGTGCCAGCAGCCAAAGGCACACCGGGGAGCTGTTTTTT. This codes for CASSQRHTGELFF.

With regard to this clonotype: The conserved phenylalanine or tryptophan is not found at the CDR3 terminus, so this likely reflects a read error. The chain combines TRBV30 with TRBJ2-7, with D tentatively TRBD1 or TRBD2 (5 bases each). The germline V gene encodes CDR1 GTSNPN and CDR2 SVGIG (reference sequence). V lost 7 bases and J lost 9, with 25 bases in between. There are 14 residues in the CDR3. The CDR3 DNA is TGTGCCTATACTAAGACAGAACTTTCCCGGGGGCAGTACCTC. Translating it yields CAYTKTELSRGQYL.

About this clonotype itself: A junction end diverges from the germline sequence, so it may reflect a read error. V and J are TRBV5-1 and TRBJ2-3, with D perhaps given as TRBD1 or TRBD2 (5 bases each). The germline V gene encodes CDR1 SGHRS and CDR2 YFSETQ. The CDR3 has 15 amino acids. The chain's CDR3 is CASSRGYTTTDTQYF. The CDR3 DNA sequence: TGCGCCAGCAGCCGGGGCTACACAACCACAGATACGCAATATTTT.

About this clonotype itself: One base away lies a much larger clone, so this may be a sequencing read error. The chain couples TRBV7-9 to TRBJ1-1; D unresolved. CDR3 length: 15 amino acids. Germline CDR1 is SEHNR and CDR2 is FQNEAQ (reference sequence). V was trimmed by 5 bases and J by 4 bases, leaving 17 bases between them. CDR3 loop: CASSPRSQEATEAFF. CDR3 DNA sequence: TGTGCCAGCAGCCCTCGTTCCCAAGAGGCCACTGAAGCTTTCTTT.

This clonotype was detected many times. V usage is TRBV12-3 or TRBV12-4 and J usage is TRBJ1-2; 9 bases line up with TRBD1. Trimming took 4 bases from V and 8 from J; bases not matched to a gene: 5. There are 13 residues in the CDR3. The CDR3 DNA follows: TGTGCCAGCAGTTCCGGGACAGGGAAAGGCTACACCTTC. It specifies CASSSGTGKGYTF.

This clonotype showed up just once. A single base separates this from a much larger clone, so it may be a read error. As the CDR3 is not closed by the conserved phenylalanine or tryptophan, this likely results from a read error. The V gene is TRBV15, the J gene TRBJ2-5; D is possibly TRBD1 (6 bases). Germline V gives CDR1 LNHNV, CDR2 YYDKDF (reference sequence). The CDR3 contains 14 residues. V dropped 3 bases and J dropped 5 bases, with 13 bases sitting between them. The CDR3, as DNA: TGTGCCACCAGCAGTAGCACAGGGTCGGAGACCCAGTACCTC. This sequence encodes CATSSSTGSETQYL.

The chain has TRBV5-1 and TRBJ2-1; a possible D gene is TRBD2 (6 bases). The CDR3 contains 15 residues. The V end was cut by 3 bases, the J end by 9 bases, with 19 bases between. CDR1 is SGHRS, CDR2 YFSETQ, per germline. CDR3 nucleotides: TGCGCCAGCAGCTCCCTCAGGGAACCGGAGGGTGAGCAGTTCTTC. Translation gives CASSSLREPEGEQFF.

In its sample, this clonotype was seen many times. V and J are TRBV11-2 and TRBJ1-2; 8 bases are shared with TRBD1. The CDR3 sequence is 16 residues long. Losses at the gene ends were 6 bases for V and 0 bases for J; bases not matched to a gene: 9. Germline CDR1 reads SGHAT; CDR2 reads FQNNGV. This chain's CDR3 is CASSPLTGEANYGYTF. The CDR3 DNA reads as TGTGCCAGCAGTCCTTTGACAGGGGAGGCTAACTATGGCTACACCTTC.

This clonotype was observed at least ten times. The CDR3 reads CASRGDSWTQYF. CDR3 DNA: TGTGCCAGCCGGGGGGACAGTTGGACCCAGTACTTC. V gene TRBV2 combines with J gene TRBJ2-5; D may match TRBD1 or TRBD2 (7 bases each). This CDR3 contains 12 residues. CDR1 is SNHLY and CDR2 is FYNNEI in the germline V gene. Trimming removed 8 bases at V and 7 bases at J, with 14 bases between.

This chain uses TRBV5-5 with TRBJ1-5; possibly TRBD1 for D (5 bases). This CDR3 is 14 amino acids long. In germline, CDR1 is SGHKS, CDR2 YYEKEE (reference sequence). The V and J ends lost 6 bases and 5 bases respectively, with 15 bases between them. In DNA, the CDR3 is TGTGCCAGCACCATACGGGGCAGGGATCAGCCCCAGCATTTT. Translating gives CASTIRGRDQPQHF.

As DNA, the CDR3 is TGTGCCTCTCAAAGAGGGACTAGCGACTACGAGCAGTACTTC. Translating gives CASQRGTSDYEQYF. The chain carries TRBV30 and TRBJ2-7, with 10 positions matching TRBD2. V lost 7 bases, J lost 3 bases, and 9 bases stayed unmatched. Germline V CDR1 and CDR2: GTSNPN, SVGIG (reference sequence). CDR3 length: 14 residues.

This clonotype showed up many times. The chain uses TRBV12-3 or TRBV12-4 and TRBJ1-2, with D possibly being TRBD1 (6 bases). The CDR3 runs 13 residues. Trimming took off 6 bases at V and 4 bases at J, with 12 bases between the two ends. The CDR3, as DNA: TGTGCCAGCAGCATAGGACAGCTCTATGGCTACACCTTC. This translates into CASSIGQLYGYTF.

Ten or more counts support this clonotype. J is TRBJ2-3 and V is TRBV28; D possibly corresponds to TRBD1 (6 bases). This CDR3 is 14 amino acids long. In germline, CDR1 is MDHEN, CDR2 SYDVKM. Trimming removed 4 bases from V and 4 bases from J, with 12 bases in between. The CDR3 sequence is CASSSGGRSDTQYF. CDR3 coding DNA: TGTGCCAGCAGTTCTGGGGGCAGGTCAGATACGCAGTATTTT.

Many counts were recorded for this clonotype. The gene calls are TRBV2 and TRBJ2-1; D is uncertain. The CDR3 length is 10 residues. CDR1 is SNHLY, CDR2 FYNNEI, per germline. V was clipped by 7 bases and J by 12 bases, with 10 bases between them. This CDR3 reads CASTNVVQFF. The DNA of the CDR3 is TGTGCCAGCACCAATGTAGTGCAGTTCTTC.

About this clonotype: A read error may be the cause here, since a much bigger clone is one base away. The chain joins TRBV5-1 to TRBJ1-4; a weak D match, TRBD1 (6 bases). CDR3 length: 15 residues. Germline V gene lookup returns CDR1 SGHRS and CDR2 YFSETQ. In DNA, the CDR3 is TGCGCCAGCAGCTTGCTTGGACAGATTAATGGAAAACTGTTTTTT. Its translation is CASSLLGQINGKLFF.

Ten or more counts support this clonotype. CDR3 amino acids: CSVEIGQETQYF. CDR3 sequence (DNA): TGCAGCGTTGAGATAGGCCAAGAGACCCAGTACTTC. The rearrangement joins TRBV29-1 to TRBJ2-5; D remains unclear. The V gene lost 3 bases and the J gene lost 1 base, with 6 bases spanning the gap. The CDR3 covers 12 residues. The germline V gene encodes CDR1 SQVTM and CDR2 ANQGSEA.

This clonotype was recorded many times. This sequence joins TRBV24-1 and TRBJ2-2; D not certain. The CDR3 spans 15 residues. Per germline, CDR1 KGHDR and CDR2 SFDVKD. The ends were cut back, 0 bases at V and 5 bases at J, with 9 bases in the middle. The CDR3 nucleotides are TGTGCCACCAGTGATTTGGCTACCGGGACCGGGGAGCTGTTTTTT. Protein product: CATSDLATGTGELFF.

This clonotype was seen at least ten times. The chain joins TRBV20-1 to TRBJ2-7, with 8 bases that match TRBD2. V shed 0 bases, J shed 1 base, and the junction held 8 bases outside the gene matches. The germline CDR1 and CDR2 sequences are DFQATT and SNEGSKA (reference sequence). The CDR3 covers 16 residues. The CDR3 DNA follows: TGCAGTGCTAGAGACTTTTGGCGGGGGGCTTCCTACGAGCAGTACTTC. The encoded protein is CSARDFWRGASYEQYF.